Sequencing of this T cell receptor (beta chain) was carried out in a study of regulatory T cells in long-lasting Graves disease. Through Arm-PCR of CDR3 regions and iRepertoire HTBI primers, TCR beta libraries were built. Source study methods: Identification across samples found about 65 TRBV and roughly 14 TRBJ segments. Each CDR3 protein is one row after TCRdb ran MiXCR on the multiplex PCR reads. The V and J calls here are based on TCRdb, not the publication. This table has roughly 560,000 distinct CDR3 sequences, 9.5% to 15% appearing once. Stated time point: newly diagnosed GD, antithyroid drugs for less than 3 months. The TCR library was made from RNA that had been extracted from PBMCs in TRIzol. The V segment lost 4 bases and the J segment 3 bases; nucleotides outside the gene matches: 5. The CDR3 totals 15 residues. Per germline, CDR1 SGHDT and CDR2 YYEEEE. These same data were also listed under a study on T cells in Graves' hyperthyroidism and ophthalmopathy.

This material consisted of peripheral blood mononuclear cells (PBMCs), taken at new diagnosis, from a patient treated with antithyroid drugs. This TCR was recovered from a woman between 25 and 40 years old with Graves disease. The V and J genes are TRBV5-6 and TRBJ2-3, with 10 bases aligning to TRBD2. The CDR3 sequence is CASSTPGLATDTQYF. DNA of the CDR3: TGTGCCAGCAGCACTCCGGGACTAGCGACAGATACGCAGTATTTT.